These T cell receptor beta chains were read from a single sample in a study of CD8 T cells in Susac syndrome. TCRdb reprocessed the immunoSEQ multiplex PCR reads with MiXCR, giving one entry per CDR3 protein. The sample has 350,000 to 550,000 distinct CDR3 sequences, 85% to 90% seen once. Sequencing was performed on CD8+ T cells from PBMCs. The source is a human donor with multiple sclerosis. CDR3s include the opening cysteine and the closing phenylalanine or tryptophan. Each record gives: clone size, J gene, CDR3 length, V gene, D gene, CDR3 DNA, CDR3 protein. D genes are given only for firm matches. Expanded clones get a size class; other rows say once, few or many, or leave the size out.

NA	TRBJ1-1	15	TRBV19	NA	TGTGCCAGTAGCCCGAGCGGGGAAGGGGTCGCTGAAGCTTTCTTT	CASSPSGEGVAEAFF
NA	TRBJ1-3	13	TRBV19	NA	TGTGCCACCGTGGGGGCCTCTGGAAACACCATATATTTT	CATVGASGNTIYF
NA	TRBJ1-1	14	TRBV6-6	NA	TGTGCCAGCAGTTCCAAGCCCGTGAACGCTGAAGCTTTCTTT	CASSSKPVNAEAFF
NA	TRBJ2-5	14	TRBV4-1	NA	TGCGCCAGCAGCCAAGAGGAGCAGCCAGGAACCCAGTACTTC	CASSQEEQPGTQYF
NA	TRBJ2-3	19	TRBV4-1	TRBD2	TGCGCCAGCAGCCCCTATCCAGGACTAGCGGGGGGTCGGGGAGATACGCAGTATTTT	CASSPYPGLAGGRGDTQYF
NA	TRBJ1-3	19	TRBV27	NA	TGTGCCAGCAGTTTATCTCTGCCCGGGACGGGCGACCTTGGAAACACCATATATTTT	CASSLSLPGTGDLGNTIYF
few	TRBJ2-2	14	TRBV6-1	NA	TGTGCCAGCATTGGGGGAGGTGACACCGGGGAGCTGTTTTTT	CASIGGGDTGELFF
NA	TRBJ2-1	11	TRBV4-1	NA	TGCGCCAGCAGCCAGTTTAATGAGCAGTTCTTC	CASSQFNEQFF
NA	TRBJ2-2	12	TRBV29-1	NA	TGCAGCGTTGATCAGAACACCGGGGAGCTGTTTTTT	CSVDQNTGELFF
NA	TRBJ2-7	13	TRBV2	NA	TGTGCGTACGGTAGCGGAAAATCTTACGAGCAGTACTTC	CAYGSGKSYEQYF
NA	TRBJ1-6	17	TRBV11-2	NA	TGTGCCAGCAGCACGCAATCGGGGTTCTCCTATAATTCACCCCTCCACTTT	CASSTQSGFSYNSPLHF
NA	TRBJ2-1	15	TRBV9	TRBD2	TGTGCCAGCAGCGTAGAGCGGGAGTCCTACAATGAGCAGTTCTTC	CASSVERESYNEQFF
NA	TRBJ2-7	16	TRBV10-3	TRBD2	TGTGCCATCAGTGAGTCAGCGGGGGCCTCCTCCTACGAGCAGTACTTC	CAISESAGASSYEQYF
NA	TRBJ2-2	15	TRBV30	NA	TGTGCCTGCCAAGGACCGACAGTTTTCACCGGGGAGCTGGTTTTT	CACQGPTVFTGELVF
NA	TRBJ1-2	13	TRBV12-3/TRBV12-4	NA	TGTGCCAGCAGTCCAGCCTACCTCTATGGCTACACCTTC	CASSPAYLYGYTF
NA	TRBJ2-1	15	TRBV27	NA	TGTGCCAGCAGTTTCGGGGGCCTCTCCTACAATGAGCAGTTCTTC	CASSFGGLSYNEQFF
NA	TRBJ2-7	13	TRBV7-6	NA	TGTGCCAGCAGCTTGGGCAAGGAGAGCGAGCAGTACTTC	CASSLGKESEQYF
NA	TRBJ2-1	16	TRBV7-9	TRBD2	TGTGCCAGCAGCTTAACCGGCGGGGGGGCTTACAATGAGCAGTTCTTC	CASSLTGGGAYNEQFF
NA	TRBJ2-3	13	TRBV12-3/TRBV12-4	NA	TGTGCCAGCAGTTTCTTGGCGGAGGATACGCAGTATTTT	CASSFLAEDTQYF
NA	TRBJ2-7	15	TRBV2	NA	TGTGCCAGCAGGCACGACAGGATTGAAGTCTACGAGCAGTACTTC	CASRHDRIEVYEQYF
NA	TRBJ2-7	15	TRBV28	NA	TGTGCCAGCAGTTTATCCCTAGGGTCGGCGGGCGAGCAGTACTTC	CASSLSLGSAGEQYF
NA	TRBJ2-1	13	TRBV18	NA	TGTGCCAGCTCCCCGGGGGTCCCCGATGAGCAGTTCTTC	CASSPGVPDEQFF
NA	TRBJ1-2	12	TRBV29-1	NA	TGCAGCGCCCCACCGACAGAATATGGCTACACCTTC	CSAPPTEYGYTF